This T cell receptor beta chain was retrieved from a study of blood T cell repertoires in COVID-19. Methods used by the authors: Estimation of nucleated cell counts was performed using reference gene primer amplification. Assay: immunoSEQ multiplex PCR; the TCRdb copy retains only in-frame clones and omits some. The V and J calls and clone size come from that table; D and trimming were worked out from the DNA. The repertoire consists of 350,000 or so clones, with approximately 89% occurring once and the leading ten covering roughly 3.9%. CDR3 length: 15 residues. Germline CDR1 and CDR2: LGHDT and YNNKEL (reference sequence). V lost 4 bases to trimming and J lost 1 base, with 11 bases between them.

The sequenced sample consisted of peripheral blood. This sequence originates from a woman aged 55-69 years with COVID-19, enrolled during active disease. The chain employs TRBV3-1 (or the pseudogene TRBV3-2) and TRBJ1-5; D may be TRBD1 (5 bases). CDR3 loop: CASSPKGQSNQPQHF. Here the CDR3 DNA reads TGTGCCAGCAGCCCTAAGGGGCAGAGCAATCAGCCCCAGCATTTT.